These T cell receptor beta chains were read from a single sample in a study of blood T cell repertoires in COVID-19. Sequencing was performed with immunoSEQ multiplex PCR; in TCRdb, only in-frame clones are kept and a portion is missing. This table holds over 100,000 clones, approximately 88% found once. Sequenced sample: peripheral blood. The origin of the receptors is a man aged 50 or older with acute or convalescent COVID-19. Each CDR3 is given with its conserved first and last residue. Each record gives: clone size, J gene, V gene, D gene, CDR3 protein, CDR3 DNA. A D gene is named only where the DNA matches it firmly. A clone size is listed for some rows: how often the clone was seen (once, few, many), or a class if it is expanded.

.	TRBJ1-2	TRBV3-1/TRBV3-2	.	CASSPDFVSYGYTF	TGTGCCAGCAGCCCAGACTTTGTTTCCTATGGCTACACCTTC
.	TRBJ1-3	TRBV5-1	.	CASTSAAYPSGNTIYF	TGCGCCAGCACCTCAGCGGCGTACCCCTCTGGAAACACCATATATTTT
.	TRBJ1-2	TRBV2	.	CASSVTGSLIYGYTF	TGTGCCAGCAGTGTTACAGGTAGTCTTATCTATGGCTACACCTTC
few	TRBJ2-6	TRBV28	.	CASSSQAGKSSGANVLTF	TGTGCCAGCAGTTCACAGGCAGGGAAGTCTTCTGGGGCCAACGTCCTGACTTTC
.	TRBJ2-3	TRBV29-1	TRBD2	CSVVTSGSLGDTQYF	TGCAGCGTTGTGACTAGCGGGTCTCTAGGGGATACGCAGTATTTT
.	TRBJ1-2	TRBV7-9	.	CASSRDIAGYTF	TGTGCCAGCAGTCGGGACATCGCTGGCTACACCTTC
.	TRBJ1-6	TRBV19	TRBD1	CASSSGGDRGTGAYNSPLHF	TGTGCCAGTAGTTCAGGTGGGGACAGGGGGACGGGCGCCTATAATTCACCCCTCCACTTT
few	TRBJ1-2	TRBV5-6	.	CASTLGGTARGYTF	TGTGCCAGCACACTTGGGGGGACTGCGCGGGGCTACACCTTC
few	TRBJ2-3	TRBV7-8	TRBD2	CASSRRGDGTDTQYF	TGTGCCAGCAGCCGCCGGGGGGACGGCACAGATACGCAGTATTTT
.	TRBJ2-2	TRBV2	.	CASSPLGLPNTGELFF	TGTGCCAGCAGTCCATTAGGACTCCCTAACACCGGGGAGCTGTTTTTT
.	TRBJ2-3	TRBV6-2/TRBV6-3	TRBD2	CASSYSPRGGSGTDTQYF	TGTGCCAGCAGTTACTCCCCTCGGGGCGGGAGTGGAACAGATACGCAGTATTTT
.	TRBJ2-7	TRBV6-6	TRBD2	CASSSLAGPKEQYF	TGTGCCAGCAGTTCACTAGCGGGCCCGAAGGAGCAGTACTTC
.	TRBJ2-3	TRBV3-1/TRBV3-2	.	CASSRERTDTQYF	TGTGCCAGCAGCCGGGAGCGCACAGATACGCAGTATTTT
.	TRBJ1-1	TRBV7-9	.	CASSLRNYGEAFF	TGTGCCAGCAGCTTAAGGAACTACGGTGAAGCTTTCTTT
few	TRBJ1-3	TRBV28	.	CASIAQANTIYF	TGTGCCAGCATCGCACAGGCTAACACCATATATTTT
.	TRBJ2-7	TRBV28	TRBD2	CASSLRGSSEQYF	TGTGCCAGCAGTTTACGCGGGAGCAGCGAGCAGTACTTC
.	TRBJ2-2	TRBV5-1	.	CASSFQGFAGELFF	TGCGCCAGCAGTTTCCAGGGGTTCGCCGGGGAGCTGTTTTTT
.	TRBJ2-7	TRBV28	.	CASSGFGDNSYEQYF	TGTGCCAGCAGTGGTTTCGGCGACAACTCCTACGAGCAGTACTTC
few	TRBJ1-1	TRBV29-1	.	CSVQQGTEAFF	TGCAGCGTTCAACAGGGCACTGAAGCTTTCTTT
.	TRBJ2-7	TRBV20-1	.	CSASSPGNEQYF	TGCAGTGCTAGTTCACCAGGGAACGAGCAGTACTTC
.	TRBJ2-1	TRBV5-8	.	CASSSRPLLAFSSYNEQFF	TGTGCCAGCAGCTCGCGGCCTCTTCTAGCGTTTAGCTCCTACAATGAGCAGTTCTTC
.	TRBJ1-6	TRBV10-3	TRBD1	CAISDRQGSNQPLTLHF	TGTGCCATCAGCGACAGACAGGGTTCCAACCAACCACTAACCCTCCACTTT
once	TRBJ2-5	TRBV20-1	.	CSAPTQETQYF	TGCAGTGCTCCCACTCAAGAGACCCAGTACTTC
.	TRBJ1-4	TRBV2	.	CASRRVGEKLFF	TGTGCCAGCAGGCGGGTGGGGGAAAAACTGTTTTTT
.	TRBJ2-7	TRBV7-2	TRBD1	CASSSGQPGSSYEQYF	TGTGCCAGCAGCTCGGGACAGCCGGGAAGCTCCTACGAGCAGTACTTC
.	TRBJ2-1	TRBV9	TRBD1	CASSAPPGQTVRSNEQFF	TGTGCCAGCAGCGCTCCTCCGGGACAGACAGTGAGGTCCAATGAGCAGTTCTTC
once	TRBJ2-3	TRBV6-5	.	CASSSQGFTDTQYF	TGTGCCAGCAGTAGTCAGGGGTTCACAGATACGCAGTATTTT
.	TRBJ1-1	TRBV10-1	.	CASRAEKGRTEAFF	TGCGCCAGCAGAGCTGAAAAGGGGAGGACTGAAGCTTTCTTT
.	TRBJ1-6	TRBV5-1	TRBD1	CASSSDRGNSPLHF	TGCGCCAGCAGCTCGGACAGGGGGAACTCACCCCTCCACTTT
.	TRBJ2-3	TRBV19	TRBD2	CASRGTSGRLTDTQYF	TGTGCCAGTCGAGGGACTAGCGGGAGGTTAACAGATACGCAGTATTTT
.	TRBJ2-3	TRBV28	.	CASSPRGERQYF	TGTGCCAGCAGCCCCCGGGGAGAAAGGCAGTATTTT
.	TRBJ2-1	TRBV5-5	.	CASSPGGTLNNEQFF	TGTGCCAGCAGCCCGGGTGGGACTTTGAACAATGAGCAGTTCTTC
.	TRBJ2-7	TRBV7-2	.	CASSFRTRSYEQYF	TGTGCCAGCAGCTTTAGGACACGATCCTACGAGCAGTACTTC
.	TRBJ2-7	TRBV19	TRBD2	CASSQLAGRSYEQYF	TGTGCCAGTAGTCAACTAGCGGGACGCTCCTACGAGCAGTACTTC
.	TRBJ1-2	TRBV6-5	TRBD1	CASSPRQGVYGYTF	TGTGCCAGCAGCCCCCGACAGGGGGTTTATGGCTACACCTTC
.	TRBJ2-2	TRBV5-1	.	CASSPGDTGELFF	TGCGCCAGCAGCCCCGGGGATACCGGGGAGCTGTTTTTT
.	TRBJ1-1	TRBV5-1	TRBD1	CASSPGQGEAFF	TGCGCCAGCAGCCCGGGACAGGGTGAAGCTTTCTTT
.	TRBJ1-1	TRBV5-1	.	CASSLGAGRLDFTEAFF	TGCGCCAGCAGCTTGGGGGCAGGGCGGTTAGACTTCACTGAAGCTTTCTTT
.	TRBJ2-3	TRBV7-9	.	CASSLESTAHTQYF	TGTGCCAGCAGCTTAGAGAGCACCGCCCATACGCAGTATTTT
.	TRBJ1-6	TRBV18	.	CASSPGNSYNSPLHF	TGTGCCAGCTCACCCGGGAACTCCTATAATTCACCCCTCCACTTT
.	TRBJ1-3	TRBV19	TRBD1	CASSIYSTGAGNTIYF	TGTGCCAGTAGTATTTACTCAACAGGGGCTGGAAACACCATATATTTT
.	TRBJ1-1	TRBV27	.	CASSFSDRNTEAFF	TGTGCCAGCAGTTTTTCGGACAGGAACACTGAAGCTTTCTTT